This T cell receptor (beta chain) appears in the sequencing data of a study of blood T cell repertoires in COVID-19. Notes on this clone: A junction end diverges from the germline sequence, so it may reflect a read error.

As processed by the authors: Reference gene primer amplification yielded estimated nucleated cell counts. Only in-frame clones appear in the TCRdb table, and some are missing; sequencing was by immunoSEQ multiplex PCR. V and J calls and clone size follow that table, whereas D and trimming were derived from the DNA. The repertoire holds approximately 180,000 clones, with roughly 87% as singletons. Participant-reported clinical history was the basis for cohort assignment. The germline V gene has CDR1 MGHRA and CDR2 YSYEKL. The CDR3 has 15 amino acids. Sequencing used PBMCs or T cells enriched from blood (not recorded which). This receptor was taken from a human donor with acute COVID-19. The donor label of this sample is uncertain. The genes are TRBV4-1 and TRBJ2-2; 7 bases match TRBD1. CDR3 DNA sequence: TGCGCCAGCAGCCAAAGACAGGGTCCCACCGGGGAGATGTTTTTT. It encodes CASSQRQGPTGEMFF.